This T cell receptor (beta chain) derives from a study of T cell repertoires in aging, cancer and after chemotherapy. About the research overall: Six age groups, ranging from 30 or younger to 70 or older, included the donors. The full dataset contained around 8.2 million TCR reads.

Deletions cut 3 bases from V and 7 bases from J, with 18 bases between. Germline assignment: CDR1 SQVTM and CDR2 ANQGSEA. The CDR3 contains 14 residues. Multiplex touch-down PCR with TRB-A/B primers amplified rearranged V-D-J TRB sequences. One entry per CDR3 protein results from TCRdb running MiXCR on the multiplex PCR reads. This table holds around 5,800 distinct CDR3 sequences, more than 25% found once. Amplification of TCR beta used genomic DNA extracted from peripheral blood. By share of the sample, this clonotype is medium-sized. What it binds is not known. Whole-study findings and limits: In cancer patients, declining TCR diversity with age involved lost richness and lost evenness. Rebound thymic output was suggested by rising median generation probability during chemotherapy in each cancer cohort.

This chain joins TRBV29-1 and TRBJ1-2; TRBD1 might be the D (5 bases). Input material: blood. The receptor comes from a human donor in good health. The CDR3 nucleotides are TGCAGCGTTGAGGTATCGGGACCGGGGTTTGGCTACACCTTC. It is translated as CSVEVSGPGFGYTF.